The sequence of this T cell receptor (beta chain) was determined in a study of T cells in Graves' hyperthyroidism and ophthalmopathy. The study, taken as a whole, reports: Blood also showed most of the thyroid clonotypes that were expanded above 0.001. A model of 13 V-J pairs discriminated ophthalmopathy from stable hyperthyroidism.

This clonotype came up many times. The antigen is unknown. It was RNA transcripts that yielded the amplified TCR beta CDR3 regions. First-round RT-PCR targeting the TCR CDR3 was performed with the HTBI primer set. TCRdb reanalysed the multiplex PCR reads using MiXCR and keeps one entry per CDR3 protein. The table includes about 510,000 distinct CDR3 sequences, around 13% detected once. No progression to ophthalmopathy during 18 months of follow-up defined stable disease. Recently diagnosed hyperthyroidism of less than 2 months' duration affected patients aged 18 to 65. This CDR3 has 15 residues. Per germline, CDR1 MDHEN and CDR2 SYDVKM. The V end lost 2 bases, the J end lost 1 base, and 9 bases lay between the germline ends.

Sequenced input: blood. V gene TRBV28 combines with J gene TRBJ1-5; no clear D gene. The receptor was isolated from a woman between 40 and 50 years old with Graves' hyperthyroidism. DNA of the CDR3: TGTGCCAGCAGTTTAACGATGAGCAGCAATCAGCCCCAGCATTTT. As protein: CASSLTMSSNQPQHF.